The 2 T cell receptor beta chains below were found in one sample sequenced in a study of T cell changes during pregnancy in multiple sclerosis (dated by TCRdb to about 2019). Library method: the immunoSEQ multiplex PCR assay. Not all clones reach the TCRdb copy of this immuneACCESS table, which keeps in-frame sequences only. Checked studies attribute under half of the gap to unresolved V genes and leave the rest unexplained. Counted in this sample were around 130,000 clones; 80% to 95% of them appeared once. The ten most abundant clones make up approximately 6.3% of the sample. Sequences were derived from peripheral blood, sampled before pregnancy. These TCRs come from a female donor with multiple sclerosis, enrolled in a pregnancy study.

This sequence joins TRBV9 and TRBJ2-7; TRBD1 aligns across 7 bases. V lost 5 bases and J lost 2; bases outside the gene matches: 7. CDR1 is SGDLS, CDR2 YYNGEE, per germline. This CDR3 has 14 amino acids. In DNA, the CDR3 is TGTGCCAGCAGTGGTAGGGACAGTGCCTACGAGCAGTACTTC. It translates to CASSGRDSAYEQYF.

V usage is TRBV5-1 and J usage is TRBJ2-2; 7 positions match TRBD2. The CDR3 is 16 amino acids. Trimming removed 1 base from V and 5 bases from J; junction bases left unmatched: 8. Per the germline V gene, CDR1 is SGHRS and CDR2 is YFSETQ. As DNA, the CDR3 is TGCGCCAGCAGCTTGAGAGGGCGAGCGGGGACCGGGGAGCTGTTTTTT. Translated, it gives CASSLRGRAGTGELFF. Full variable domain (rest looked up from reference TRBV5-1 and TRBJ2-2): KAGVTQTPRYLIKTRGQQVTLSCSPISGHRSVSWYQQTPGQGLQFLFEYFSETQRNKGNFPGRFSGRQFSNSRSEMNVSTLELGDSALYLCASSLRGRAGTGELFFGEGSRLTVL.